A single sample gave rise to the 8 T cell receptor beta chains below, sequenced in a study of Ad26.COV2.S vaccination and SARS-CoV-2 variants. Treatment: roughly 20 received Ad26.COV2.S at low or high dose, single or two shots; about five received placebo; per-sample allocation not given. Collection of samples fell on day 63 after the first vaccine or placebo injection. The repertoire was sequenced with immunoSEQ multiplex PCR; TCRdb's copy has only in-frame clones and lacks some. Of a few hundred thousand clones listed, 75% to 90% were seen once; the top ten hold about 5%. The input for sequencing was peripheral blood, taken in a trial of Ad26.COV2.S vaccine versus placebo. All receptors derive from a person aged 18-65 years who received the Ad26.COV2.S COVID-19 vaccine or a placebo.

This chain uses TRBV4-3 with TRBJ2-3; unclear D gene. Trimming took 2 bases from V and 4 from J, leaving 7 bases between them. The CDR3 has 13 residues. The germline CDR1 and CDR2 sequences are LGHNA and YSLEER. The CDR3 nucleotides are TGCGCCAGCAGCCAAAGGACCGCAGATACGCAGTATTTT. Translated, it gives CASSQRTADTQYF.

The V call is TRBV29-1, the J call TRBJ2-1; D is tentatively TRBD1 or TRBD2 (7 bases each). The V gene lost 5 bases and the J gene lost 4 bases, with 12 bases spanning the gap. CDR1 SQVTM and CDR2 ANQGSEA come from the germline V gene. The CDR3 sequence is 13 residues long. The chain's CDR3 is CSVRRGGYNEQFF. Here the CDR3 DNA reads TGCAGCGTTCGCAGGGGGGGTTACAATGAGCAGTTCTTC.

In the case of this clone: The same CDR3 is also encoded by other DNA sequences in this sample. J is TRBJ1-2 and V is TRBV5-1, with 10 bases fitting TRBD1. The CDR3 runs 12 residues. The J segment lost 10 bases and the V segment lost 2 bases, leaving 2 bases of the junction unmatched. The germline CDR1 and CDR2 sequences are SGHRS and YFSETQ. CDR3 loop: CASSLGQGDYTF. In DNA form, the CDR3 reads TGCGCCAGCAGCTTAGGACAGGGGGACTACACCTTC.

V usage is TRBV10-3 and J usage is TRBJ1-1; 9 positions agree with TRBD1. The germline gives CDR1 ENHRY, CDR2 SYGVKD. Trimming removed 6 bases from V and 6 bases from J; junction bases left unmatched: 11. The CDR3 extends over 15 amino acids. CDR3 sequence reads: CAISQATGGRAEAFF. CDR3 in DNA: TGTGCCATCAGCCAAGCGACAGGGGGGAGAGCTGAAGCTTTCTTT.

This clone was picked up one time. The V gene is TRBV29-1, the J gene TRBJ2-1; 7 bases align to TRBD1. Germline V gene data show CDR1 as SQVTM and CDR2 as ANQGSEA. The J segment lost 7 bases and the V segment lost 2 bases, leaving 2 bases of the junction unmatched. This CDR3 has 12 residues. Written as DNA, the CDR3 is TGCAGCGTTGAAAGACAGGGAAATGAGCAGTTCTTC. Amino acids: CSVERQGNEQFF.

This clone has more than one count but fewer than ten. The chain employs TRBV5-1 and TRBJ2-7; D is possibly TRBD1 (7 bases). The CDR3 totals 15 residues. Germline V lookup: CDR1 SGHRS, CDR2 YFSETQ. The germline V and J ends were trimmed by 2 bases and 3 bases, with 15 bases remaining between them. The CDR3 DNA sequence: TGCGCCAGCAGCTTAAGACAGGGAGGTATCTACGAGCAGTACTTC. This encodes CASSLRQGGIYEQYF.

V is TRBV6-5 and J is TRBJ1-2; the D is unclear. CDR1 and CDR2 (germline): MNHEY, SVGAGI. The CDR3 has 14 residues. Trimming took 6 bases from V and 1 from J, leaving 12 bases between them. CDR3 residues: CASSQAGDNYGYTF. The CDR3, as DNA: TGTGCCAGCAGCCAGGCGGGAGATAACTATGGCTACACCTTC.

CDR3 loop: CASSLDHNQPQHF. In DNA form, the CDR3 reads TGCGCCAGCAGCTTGGACCACAATCAGCCCCAGCATTTT. The chain links TRBV5-1 to TRBJ1-5; D remains ambiguous. The CDR3 totals 13 residues. Germline-derived CDR1 and CDR2 are SGHRS and YFSETQ. The V gene lost 0 bases and the J gene lost 3 bases, with 4 bases spanning the gap.